These 13 T cell receptor beta chains came from one sample sequenced in a study of blood T cells in healthy people across ages. For the second PCR, which ran for about 7 to 12 cycles, a sample-barcoded 5' primer and a J-beta primer mix were used. TCRdb used MiXCR to reprocess the 5' RACE reads, holding one entry per CDR3 protein. The profile shows some 760,000 distinct CDR3 sequences, roughly 25% of them singletons. These data are also associated with another study on T cells of mothers and their children.

Material: blood. All receptors come from a boy younger than 18 in good health.

This clonotype was recorded many times. CDR3 residues: CASRGPETQYF. The CDR3 DNA follows: TGTGCCAGCCGGGGGCCAGAGACCCAGTACTTC. The chain uses TRBV6-5 and TRBJ2-5; D may correspond to TRBD1 or TRBD2 (6 bases each). The CDR3 extends over 11 amino acids. The V and J ends lost 8 bases and 4 bases respectively, with 8 bases between them. Germline assignment: CDR1 MNHEY and CDR2 SVGAGI.

The CDR3, as DNA: TGTGCCAGCGGTAGCGGGAGAGATTGCCACGAGCAGTACTTC. It is translated as CASGSGRDCHEQYF. The V and J genes are TRBV21-1 and TRBJ2-7; TRBD2 is taken as the D call from the table, unchecked against the DNA. TRBV21-1 constitutes a pseudogene. CDR3 length: 14 amino acids.

This clonotype was recorded at least ten times. The genes are TRBV7-2 and TRBJ2-5, with TRBD2 identical over 11 bases. With 1 base clipped from V and 5 bases from J, the junction kept 9 bases outside the gene matches. Germline lookup yields CDR1 SGHTA and CDR2 FQGNSA. The CDR3 is 17 residues long. The CDR3 DNA reads as TGTGCCAGCAGCTTAGGCCAGACTAGCGGGGCAGCGGAGACCCAGTACTTC. Translation: CASSLGQTSGAAETQYF.

The chain joins TRBV12-3 or TRBV12-4 to TRBJ1-5, with D perhaps matching TRBD1 (5 bases). The CDR3 runs to 15 residues. The V and J ends lost 2 bases and 8 bases respectively, with 16 bases between them. The CDR3 reads CASSLSGVTVEPQHF. CDR3 DNA sequence: TGTGCCAGCAGTTTATCGGGGGTCACTGTGGAGCCCCAGCATTTT.

This clonotype was observed a few times. The genes are TRBV27 and TRBJ1-2; TRBD1 agrees at 10 bases. The CDR3 contains 16 residues. Trimming took 6 bases from V and 5 from J; bases not matched to a gene: 12. The germline CDR1 and CDR2 sequences are MNHEY and SMNVEV (reference sequence). The CDR3 sequence is CASSTTDRGRGYGYTF. CDR3 nucleotides: TGTGCCAGCAGCACCACTGACAGGGGGCGGGGGTATGGCTACACCTTC.

CDR3 amino acids: CASSEGTGRNYGYTF. The DNA for the CDR3 is TGTGCCAGCAGTGAAGGGACAGGGCGTAACTATGGCTACACCTTC. The genes are TRBV2 and TRBJ1-2, with 8 bases fitting TRBD1. V lost 1 base to trimming and J lost 1 base; unmatched junction nucleotides: 2. CDR3 size: 15 residues. CDR1 is SNHLY and CDR2 is FYNNEI in the germline V gene.

CDR3 nucleotides: TGCAGTGCTTTGGGACACGTCTCCTACGAGCAGTACTTC. Its protein is CSALGHVSYEQYF. V gene TRBV20-1 combines with J gene TRBJ2-7; a weak D match, TRBD1 (6 bases). The V end was cut by 5 bases, the J end by 0 bases, with 11 bases between. The CDR3 contains 13 residues. Germline loops: CDR1 DFQATT, CDR2 SNEGSKA (reference sequence).

This clonotype showed up just a few times. V usage is TRBV4-1 and J usage is TRBJ2-5; D not resolved. This CDR3 comprises 12 residues. The V end was cut by 1 base, the J end by 6 bases, with 6 bases between. CDR1 and CDR2 from the germline V gene are MGHRA and YSYEKL. The CDR3 DNA reads TGCGCCAGCAGCCAAGTCCCGCAGACCCAGTACTTC. It translates to CASSQVPQTQYF.

A few counts support this clonotype. This chain's CDR3 is CASSLSSGSHNEQFF. As DNA, the CDR3 is TGTGCCAGCAGTCTATCTAGCGGGAGCCACAATGAGCAGTTCTTC. The V call is TRBV12-3 or TRBV12-4, the J call TRBJ2-1; TRBD2 matches at 10 bases. V was pared by 5 bases and J by 5 bases, with 6 bases of the junction left unmatched. This CDR3 has 15 amino acids.

This chain joins TRBV20-1 and TRBJ2-7; tentatively, D is TRBD2 (6 bases). The germline V gene encodes CDR1 DFQATT and CDR2 SNEGSKA (reference sequence). The CDR3 is 15 amino acids. V was trimmed by 3 bases and J by 7 bases, leaving 22 bases between them. The CDR3 bases are TGCAGTGCTAGGGCGGATGGCGGGACTGCCCTGGAGCAGTACTTC. It yields the protein CSARADGGTALEQYF.

The chain uses TRBV7-6 and TRBJ2-5, with no clear D. The DNA matches TRBJ2-7 better at its end, which makes the J call doubtful. This CDR3 contains 14 residues. Germline-derived CDR1 and CDR2 are SGHVS and FNYEAQ. CDR3 sequence reads: CASSLRPPSYEQYF. DNA for the CDR3: TGTGCCAGCAGCTTAAGGCCCCCTTCCTACGAGCAGTACTTC.

CDR3 nucleotide sequence: TGTGCCAGCAGTGATGACTACACAGATACGCAGTATTTT. It translates to CASSDDYTDTQYF. The rearrangement joins TRBV2 to TRBJ2-3, with D possibly TRBD2 on 5 matching bases. The CDR3 is 13 amino acids. Per germline, CDR1 SNHLY and CDR2 FYNNEI. The V and J ends lost 3 bases and 2 bases respectively, with 6 bases between them.

The CDR3, as DNA: TGCGCCAGCAGCCAACTAGCGGGAGGGTTCCACGAGCAGTACTTC. Amino acid sequence: CASSQLAGGFHEQYF. V and J are TRBV4-1 and TRBJ2-5, with 12 bases identical to TRBD2. The J call may be incorrect, as the DNA end agrees better with TRBJ2-7. Germline V CDR1 and CDR2: MGHRA, YSYEKL. The CDR3 runs 15 residues.